This TCR beta chain was retrieved from a study of shared clonotypes between healthy human individuals. Findings and limits, study-wide: Around 5% was the fraction of naive CD4 clonotypes found shared across a few donors.

TCRdb's table, derived via immunoSEQ multiplex PCR, lists solely in-frame clones and lacks some. The sample has around 1.6 million clones, nearly 99% seen once. Germline CDR1 SGDLS, CDR2 YYNGEE. Trimming removed 3 bases at V and 2 bases at J, with 17 bases between. The CDR3 consists of 17 residues. This clone was detected once. The target antigen is unknown. The split of CD4+ cells yielded CD45RA+ naive and CD45RA-negative memory subsets. Sequenced input: naive CD4+ T cells sorted from blood. Subset in this sample: CD45RA+ positively selected. This sequence joins TRBV9 and TRBJ2-2; D possibly corresponds to TRBD2 (6 bases). This sequence was found in a man in his thirties or forties in good health. CDR3: CASSGERATSNTGELFF. CDR3 sequence (DNA): TGTGCCAGCAGCGGGGAGCGGGCAACTTCAAACACCGGGGAGCTGTTTTTT.